This T cell receptor beta chain is from a study of T cell responses to AZD1222 COVID-19 vaccine. Study-level results: Spike-specific TCRs gained breadth and depth after people received two AZD1222 doses. Dominant CD4 TCR responses targeted spike regions 160-218 and 743-854.

Profiling relied on immunoSEQ multiplex PCR, and the TCRdb table lists in-frame clones only, not all of them. The table has about 150,000 clones, 92% seen once; the top ten hold 2.5% to 4%. The germline V gene encodes CDR1 KGHDR and CDR2 SFDVKD. With V trimmed by 0 bases and J by 1 base, 3 bases remained unmatched. The CDR3 length is 17 residues. Remarks on this clone: Antigen specificity is unknown.

Sequencing was performed on peripheral blood, taken 28 days after the second AZD1222 dose. The sequence came from an adult who received the AZD1222 COVID-19 vaccine. The chain has TRBV24-1 and TRBJ2-1, with 9 bases matching TRBD1. CDR3 in DNA: TGTGCCACCAGTGATTTGAACGGACAGGGGTCCTACAATGAGCAGTTCTTC. Its protein product is CATSDLNGQGSYNEQFF.